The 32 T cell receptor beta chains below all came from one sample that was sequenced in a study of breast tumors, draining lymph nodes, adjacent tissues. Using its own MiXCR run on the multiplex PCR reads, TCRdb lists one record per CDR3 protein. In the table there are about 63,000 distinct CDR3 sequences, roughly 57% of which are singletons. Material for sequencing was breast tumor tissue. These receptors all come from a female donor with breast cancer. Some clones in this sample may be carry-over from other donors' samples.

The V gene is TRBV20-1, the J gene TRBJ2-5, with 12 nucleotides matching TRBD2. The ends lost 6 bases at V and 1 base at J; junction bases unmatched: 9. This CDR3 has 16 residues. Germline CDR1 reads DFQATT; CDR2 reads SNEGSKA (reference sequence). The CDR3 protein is CSAPGRTSGAQETQYF. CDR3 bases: TGCAGTGCCCCGGGGAGGACTAGCGGGGCCCAAGAGACCCAGTACTTC.

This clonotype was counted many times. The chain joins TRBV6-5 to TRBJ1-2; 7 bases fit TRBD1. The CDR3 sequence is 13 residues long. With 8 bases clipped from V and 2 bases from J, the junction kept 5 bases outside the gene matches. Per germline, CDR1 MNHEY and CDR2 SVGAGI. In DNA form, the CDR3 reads TGTGCCAGCTGGCCAGGGGGAAACTATGGCTACACCTTC. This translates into CASWPGGNYGYTF.

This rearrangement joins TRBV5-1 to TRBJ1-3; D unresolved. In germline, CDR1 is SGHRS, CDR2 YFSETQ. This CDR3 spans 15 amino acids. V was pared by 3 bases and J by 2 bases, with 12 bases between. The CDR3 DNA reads TGCGCCAGCAGCTCGACTAGCGGGACTGGAAACACCATATATTTT. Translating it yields CASSSTSGTGNTIYF.

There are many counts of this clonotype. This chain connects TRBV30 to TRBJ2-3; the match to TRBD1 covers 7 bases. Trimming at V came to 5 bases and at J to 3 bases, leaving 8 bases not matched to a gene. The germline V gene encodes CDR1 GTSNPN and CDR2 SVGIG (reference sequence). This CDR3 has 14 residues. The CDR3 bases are TGTGCCTGGTCTGCAGGGGGACGGACAGATACGCAGTATTTT. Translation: CAWSAGGRTDTQYF.

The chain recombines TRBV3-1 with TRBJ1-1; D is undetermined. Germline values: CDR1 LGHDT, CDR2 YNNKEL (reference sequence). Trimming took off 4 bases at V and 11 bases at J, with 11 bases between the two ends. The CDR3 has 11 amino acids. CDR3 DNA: TGTGCCAGCAGCCGAGTGGGCCGGGCTTTCTTT. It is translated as CASSRVGRAFF.

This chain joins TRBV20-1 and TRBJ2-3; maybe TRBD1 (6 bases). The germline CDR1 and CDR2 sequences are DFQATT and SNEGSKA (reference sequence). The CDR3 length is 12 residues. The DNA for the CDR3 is TGCAGCGGTGGGGGCGGCACAGATACGCAGTATTTT. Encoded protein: CSGGGGTDTQYF.

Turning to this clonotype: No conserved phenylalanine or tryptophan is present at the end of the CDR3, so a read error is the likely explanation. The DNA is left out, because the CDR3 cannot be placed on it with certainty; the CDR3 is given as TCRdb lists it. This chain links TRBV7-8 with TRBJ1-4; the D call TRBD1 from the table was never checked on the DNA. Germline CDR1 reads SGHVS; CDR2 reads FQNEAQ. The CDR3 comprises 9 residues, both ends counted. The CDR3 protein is CASSFGGAR.

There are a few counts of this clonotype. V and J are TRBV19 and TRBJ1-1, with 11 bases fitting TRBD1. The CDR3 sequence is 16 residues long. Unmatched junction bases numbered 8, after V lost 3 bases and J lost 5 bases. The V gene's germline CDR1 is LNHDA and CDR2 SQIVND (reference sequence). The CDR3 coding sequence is TGTGCCAGTAGTATGCGGACAGGGGGCGCAGAGACTGAAGCTTTCTTT. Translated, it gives CASSMRTGGAETEAFF.

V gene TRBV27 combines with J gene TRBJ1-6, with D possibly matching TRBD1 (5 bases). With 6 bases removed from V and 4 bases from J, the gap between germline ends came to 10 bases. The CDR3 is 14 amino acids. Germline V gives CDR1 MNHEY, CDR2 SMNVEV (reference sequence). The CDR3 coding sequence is TGTGCCAGCAGAGGGGAGTTGTATAATTCACCCCTCCACTTT. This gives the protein CASRGELYNSPLHF.

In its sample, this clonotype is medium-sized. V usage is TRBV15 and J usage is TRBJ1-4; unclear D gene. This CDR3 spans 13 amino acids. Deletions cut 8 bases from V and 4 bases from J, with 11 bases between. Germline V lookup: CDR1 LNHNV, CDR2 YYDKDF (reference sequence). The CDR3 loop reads CATGQYVNEKLFF. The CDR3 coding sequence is TGTGCCACCGGGCAGTATGTTAATGAAAAACTGTTTTTT.

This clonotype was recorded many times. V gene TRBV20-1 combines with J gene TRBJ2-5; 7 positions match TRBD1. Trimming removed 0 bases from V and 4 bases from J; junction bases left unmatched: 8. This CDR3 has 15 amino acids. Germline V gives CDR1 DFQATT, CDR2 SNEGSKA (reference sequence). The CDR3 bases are TGCAGTGCTAGAGATGGGAACAGGGGTAGAGAGACCCAGTACTTC. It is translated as CSARDGNRGRETQYF.

CDR3 sequence: CASSPDLSSYEQYF. The CDR3 DNA follows: TGTGCCAGCAGCCCAGACTTGAGCTCCTACGAGCAGTACTTC. The chain combines TRBV5-4 with TRBJ2-7; D remains ambiguous. CDR1 is SGHNT, CDR2 YYREEE, per germline (reference sequence). V dropped 4 bases and J dropped 0 bases, with 11 bases sitting between them. The CDR3 extends over 14 amino acids.

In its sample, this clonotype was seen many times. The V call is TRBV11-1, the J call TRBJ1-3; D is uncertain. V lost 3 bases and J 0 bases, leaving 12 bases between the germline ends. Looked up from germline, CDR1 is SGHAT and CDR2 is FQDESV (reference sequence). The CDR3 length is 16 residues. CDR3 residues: CASSFSDGLSGNTIYF. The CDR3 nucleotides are TGTGCCAGCAGCTTTTCGGACGGGCTCTCTGGAAACACCATATATTTT.

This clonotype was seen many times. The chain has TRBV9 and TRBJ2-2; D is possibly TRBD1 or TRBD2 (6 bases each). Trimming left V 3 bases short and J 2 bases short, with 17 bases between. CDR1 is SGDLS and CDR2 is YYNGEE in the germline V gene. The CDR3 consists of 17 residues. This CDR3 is CASSDHREEGNTGELFF. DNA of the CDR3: TGTGCCAGCAGCGACCACAGGGAGGAAGGAAACACCGGGGAGCTGTTTTTT.

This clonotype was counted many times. The CDR3 bases are TGTGCCAGCAGCTCCCTTGGCGGTTACTACAATGAGCAGTTCTTC. It encodes CASSSLGGYYNEQFF. The chain employs TRBV7-6 and TRBJ2-1; D gene unclear. The ends were cut back, 4 bases at V and 3 bases at J, with 13 bases in the middle. The CDR3 covers 15 residues. Germline V CDR1 and CDR2: SGHVS, FNYEAQ.

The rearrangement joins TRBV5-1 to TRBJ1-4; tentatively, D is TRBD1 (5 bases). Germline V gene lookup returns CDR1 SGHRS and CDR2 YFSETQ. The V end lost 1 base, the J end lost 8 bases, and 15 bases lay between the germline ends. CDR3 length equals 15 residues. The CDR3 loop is CASSLLGGGGEKLFF. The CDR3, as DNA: TGCGCCAGCAGCTTGCTTGGGGGAGGAGGCGAAAAACTGTTTTTT.

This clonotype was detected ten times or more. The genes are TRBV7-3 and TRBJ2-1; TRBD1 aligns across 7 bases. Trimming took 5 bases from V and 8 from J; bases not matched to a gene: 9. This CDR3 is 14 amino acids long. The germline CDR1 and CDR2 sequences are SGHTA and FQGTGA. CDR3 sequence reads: CASSVSQGLDEQFF. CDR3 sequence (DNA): TGTGCCAGCAGCGTCTCACAGGGGCTCGATGAGCAGTTCTTC.

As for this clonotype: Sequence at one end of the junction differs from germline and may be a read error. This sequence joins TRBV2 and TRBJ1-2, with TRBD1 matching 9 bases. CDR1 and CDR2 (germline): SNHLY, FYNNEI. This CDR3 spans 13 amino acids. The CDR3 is CASRRDRVEGYSF. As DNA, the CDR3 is TGTGCCAGCAGGCGGGACAGGGTTGAAGGCTACTCCTTC.

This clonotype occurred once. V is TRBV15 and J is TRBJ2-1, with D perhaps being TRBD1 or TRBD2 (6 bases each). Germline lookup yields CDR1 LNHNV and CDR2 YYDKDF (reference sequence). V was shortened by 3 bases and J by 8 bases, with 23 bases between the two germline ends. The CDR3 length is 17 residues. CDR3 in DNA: TGTGCCACCAGCAGGATGGGAGGCGACCCCCGGGGGCATGAGCAGTTCTTC. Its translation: CATSRMGGDPRGHEQFF.

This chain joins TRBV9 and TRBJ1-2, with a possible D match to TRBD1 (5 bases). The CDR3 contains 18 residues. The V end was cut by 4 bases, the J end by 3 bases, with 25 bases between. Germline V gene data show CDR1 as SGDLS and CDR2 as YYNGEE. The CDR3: CASSPSVEVWDGDYGYTF. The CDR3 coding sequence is TGTGCCAGCAGCCCCAGCGTTGAAGTTTGGGACGGCGACTATGGCTACACCTTC.

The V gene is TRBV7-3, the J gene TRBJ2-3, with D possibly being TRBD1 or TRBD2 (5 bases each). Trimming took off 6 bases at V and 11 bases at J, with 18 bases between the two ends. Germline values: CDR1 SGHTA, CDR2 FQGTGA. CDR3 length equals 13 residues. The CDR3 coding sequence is TGTGCCAGCAGACCTCCCGAGGGGAGTATGCAGTATTTT. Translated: CASRPPEGSMQYF.

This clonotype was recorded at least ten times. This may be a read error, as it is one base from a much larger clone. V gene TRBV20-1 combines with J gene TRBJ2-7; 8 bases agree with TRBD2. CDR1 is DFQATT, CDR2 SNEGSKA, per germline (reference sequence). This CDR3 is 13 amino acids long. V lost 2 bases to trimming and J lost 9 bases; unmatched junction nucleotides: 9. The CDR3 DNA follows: TGCAGTGCTAGACGCGGGAGGACCCACGCGCAGTACTTC. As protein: CSARRGRTHAQYF.

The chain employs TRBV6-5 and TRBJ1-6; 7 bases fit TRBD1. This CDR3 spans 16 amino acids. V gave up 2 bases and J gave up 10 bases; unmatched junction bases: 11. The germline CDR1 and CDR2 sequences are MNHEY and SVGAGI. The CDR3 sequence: CASSYTTRQGGSPLHF. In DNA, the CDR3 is TGTGCCAGCAGTTACACTACTCGACAGGGCGGCTCACCCCTCCACTTT.

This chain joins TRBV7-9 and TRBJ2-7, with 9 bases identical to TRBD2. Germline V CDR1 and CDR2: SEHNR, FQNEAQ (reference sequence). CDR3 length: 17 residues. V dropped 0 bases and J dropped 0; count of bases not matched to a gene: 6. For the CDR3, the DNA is TGTGCCAGCAGCTTAGCTAGCGGGGGCCCCAGCTCCTACGAGCAGTACTTC. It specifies CASSLASGGPSSYEQYF.

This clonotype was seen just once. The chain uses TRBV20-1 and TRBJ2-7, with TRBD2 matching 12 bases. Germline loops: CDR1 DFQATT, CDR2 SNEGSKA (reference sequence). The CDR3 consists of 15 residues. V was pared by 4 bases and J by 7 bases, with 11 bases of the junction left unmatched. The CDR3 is CSAITSGGSLGEQYF. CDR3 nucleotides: TGCAGTGCTATTACTAGCGGGGGGTCTTTGGGGGAGCAGTACTTC.

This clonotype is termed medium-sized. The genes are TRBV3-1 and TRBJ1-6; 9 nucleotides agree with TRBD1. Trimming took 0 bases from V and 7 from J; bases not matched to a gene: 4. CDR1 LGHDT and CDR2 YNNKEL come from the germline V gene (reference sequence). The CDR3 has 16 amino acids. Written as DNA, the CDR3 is TGTGCCAGCAGCCAAGATTTAGGGACAGGGAATTCACCCCTCCACTTT. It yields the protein CASSQDLGTGNSPLHF.

The CDR3: CASSGTGTISGANVLTF. For the CDR3, the DNA is TGTGCCAGCAGTGGGACAGGGACGATTTCTGGGGCCAACGTCCTGACTTTC. The chain joins TRBV2 to TRBJ2-6; 8 bases fit TRBD1. CDR3 length equals 17 residues. The V and J ends lost 4 bases and 1 base, in that order; junction bases with no gene match: 6. Looked up from germline, CDR1 is SNHLY and CDR2 is FYNNEI.

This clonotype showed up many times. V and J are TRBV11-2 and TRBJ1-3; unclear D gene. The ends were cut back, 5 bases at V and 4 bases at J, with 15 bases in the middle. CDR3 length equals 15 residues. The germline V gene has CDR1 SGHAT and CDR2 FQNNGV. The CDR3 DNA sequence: TGTGCCAGCAGCGGAAGGGCAGGACTCGGAAACACCATATATTTT. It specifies CASSGRAGLGNTIYF.

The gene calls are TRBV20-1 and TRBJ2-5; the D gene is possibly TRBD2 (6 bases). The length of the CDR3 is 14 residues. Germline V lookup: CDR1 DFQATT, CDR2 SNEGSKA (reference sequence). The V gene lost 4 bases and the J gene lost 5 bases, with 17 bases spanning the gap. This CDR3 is CSATKTGVGETQYF. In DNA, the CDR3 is TGCAGTGCTACGAAGACGGGAGTGGGCGAGACCCAGTACTTC.

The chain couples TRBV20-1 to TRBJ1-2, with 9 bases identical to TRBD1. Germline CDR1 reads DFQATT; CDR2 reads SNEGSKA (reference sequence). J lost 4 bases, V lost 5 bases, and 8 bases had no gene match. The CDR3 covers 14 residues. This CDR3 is CSAHQSDRGYGYTF. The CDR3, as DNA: TGCAGTGCTCATCAATCGGACAGGGGCTATGGCTACACCTTC.

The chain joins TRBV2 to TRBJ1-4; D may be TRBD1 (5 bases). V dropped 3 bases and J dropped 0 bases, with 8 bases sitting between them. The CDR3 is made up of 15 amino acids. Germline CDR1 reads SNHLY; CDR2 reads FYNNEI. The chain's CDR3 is CASSDRAATNEKLFF. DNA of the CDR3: TGTGCCAGCAGTGACAGGGCCGCAACTAATGAAAAACTGTTTTTT.

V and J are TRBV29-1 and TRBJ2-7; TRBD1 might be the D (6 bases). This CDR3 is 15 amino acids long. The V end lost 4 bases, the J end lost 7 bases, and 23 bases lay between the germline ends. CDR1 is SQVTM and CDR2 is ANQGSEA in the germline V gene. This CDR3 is CSVVPYLTGWREQYF. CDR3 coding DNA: TGCAGCGTTGTTCCGTATTTAACAGGGTGGAGGGAGCAGTACTTC.